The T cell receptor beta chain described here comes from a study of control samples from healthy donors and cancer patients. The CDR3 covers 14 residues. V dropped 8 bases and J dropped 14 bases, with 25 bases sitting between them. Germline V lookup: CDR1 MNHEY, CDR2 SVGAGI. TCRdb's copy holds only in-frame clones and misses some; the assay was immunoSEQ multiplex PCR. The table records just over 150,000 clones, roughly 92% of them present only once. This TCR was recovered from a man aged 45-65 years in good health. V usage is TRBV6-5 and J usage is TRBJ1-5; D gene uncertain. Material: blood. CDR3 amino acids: CASLGGVAGKVKHF. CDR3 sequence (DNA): TGTGCCAGCTTGGGCGGGGTTGCTGGTAAGGTAAAGCATTTT.